Sequencing of this T cell receptor (beta chain) was carried out in a study of vaccination and CD4 T cells after COVID-19. For the study at large: A CEFX pool, an HIV-1 Nef pool, or no peptide went to control cultures.

At the Johns Hopkins FTIC core, DNA taken from cultured CD4+ T cells was sequenced by way of the Oncomine TCR Beta short-read assay. The source of extracted genomic DNA was cultured CD4+ T cells. Using its own MiXCR run on the PCR reads, TCRdb lists one record per CDR3 protein. The repertoire has about 2,300 distinct CDR3 sequences, 25% to 30% of them found once; the top ten carry about 48%. Treatment reported: approximately 10-day PBMC culture with coronavirus spike peptide pools or control peptides (ViraFEST assay). This clonotype was picked up a small number of times. Antigen specificity is unknown. This material consisted of CD4+ T cells from blood, cultured in vitro, taken after SARS-CoV-2 vaccination. The TCR was taken from a human donor who had recovered from COVID-19.

This CDR3 is CSVIRGVNTEAFF. DNA for the CDR3: TGCAGCGTTATTCGGGGGGTGAACACTGAAGCTTTCTTT. This rearrangement joins TRBV29-1 to TRBJ1-1; TRBD1 might be the D (5 bases). The germline V and J ends were trimmed by 5 bases and 0 bases, with 10 bases remaining between them. The CDR3 is 13 residues long. Germline V lookup: CDR1 SQVTM, CDR2 ANQGSEA.